This T cell receptor (beta chain) was recorded in a study of blood T cell repertoires in COVID-19. Study overall: PBMCs, B-cell-depleted T cells, or T cells provided the cDNA or gDNA that made up the material.

The V end was cut by 0 bases, the J end by 8 bases, with 9 bases between. This CDR3 contains 13 residues. Germline values: CDR1 SGDLS, CDR2 YYNGEE. Authors' analysis steps: Amplification from reference gene primers served as the basis for estimated nucleated cell counts. Measured with immunoSEQ multiplex PCR; TCRdb has only the in-frame clones, and not every one. That table gives V, J and clone size, and the DNA gave D and trimming. The sample lists about 58,000 clones; around 90% were seen once. The TCR originated in a man aged 55 to 70 with active COVID-19. The chain carries TRBV9 and TRBJ1-5; no definite D call. The sequenced sample consisted of peripheral blood. The CDR3 sequence is CASSVAPREPQHF. CDR3 nucleotides: TGTGCCAGCAGCGTAGCTCCGAGGGAGCCCCAGCATTTT.